Listed below are T cell receptor beta chains from one sample, sequenced in a study of blood T cells in healthy people across ages. TCRdb analysed the 5' RACE reads with MiXCR anew, one entry per CDR3 protein. This table holds roughly 550,000 distinct CDR3 sequences, about 25% found once. These sequences were also reported in another study, on T cells of mothers and their children.

Sequenced sample: blood. These TCRs come from a boy aged 5-17 years in good health. CDR3s include the opening cysteine and the closing phenylalanine or tryptophan. The order of the fields is D gene, V gene, J gene, clone size, CDR3 DNA, CDR3 protein. A D gene is named only where the DNA matches it firmly. Clone size, where shown, is once, few, many, or a class for clones that have expanded.

>TRBD1|TRBV7-2|TRBJ2-5|few
TGTGCCAGCAGCCCTGAGGACAGGGGGCGAGAGACCCAGTACTTC
CASSPEDRGRETQYF
>-|TRBV29-1|TRBJ1-5|few
TGCAGCGTCCAGTGGGGAGAGCAGCCCCAGCATTTT
CSVQWGEQPQHF
>-|TRBV7-2|TRBJ2-5|-
TGTGCCAGCAGCTTCGAGGGGCGCTTCCAGATCCAGTACTTC
CASSFEGRFQIQYF
>TRBD2|TRBV7-2|TRBJ2-3|-
TGTGCCAGCAGCCCTCAGACTAGCGGGGGATCAGATACGCAGTATTTT
CASSPQTSGGSDTQYF
>-|TRBV30|TRBJ1-1|-
TGTGCCTGGAGTGGGACAAGGACTGAAGCTTTCTTT
CAWSGTRTEAFF
>TRBD1|TRBV2|TRBJ2-5|-
TGTGCCAGCAGTCCTCGAGGGGGCTACCACCAAGAGACCCAGTACTTC
CASSPRGGYHQETQYF
>-|TRBV20-1|TRBJ1-2|few
TGCAGTGCTAGAGACCAGGGGCGACTTTATGCTGGCTACACCTTC
CSARDQGRLYAGYTF
>TRBD2|TRBV5-1|TRBJ2-1|few
TGCGCCAGCAGCTCCAGCGGGACTACCTACAATGAGCAGTTCTTC
CASSSSGTTYNEQFF
>-|TRBV29-1|TRBJ2-1|many
TGCAGCGCCCCCCGGCCGGGATACAATGAGCAGTTCTTC
CSAPRPGYNEQFF
>-|TRBV5-1|TRBJ2-5|-
TGCGCCAGCAGCTTGCTGCCGCAAGAGACCCAGTACTTC
CASSLLPQETQYF
>TRBD2|TRBV7-2|TRBJ2-5|many
TGTGCCAGCAGCTTAAGCGGGAGGGGTGAGACCCAGTACTTC
CASSLSGRGETQYF
>-|TRBV12-3/TRBV12-4|TRBJ2-7|few
TGTGCCAGCAGTTTGGTCAAGGCGTACGAGCAGTACTTC
CASSLVKAYEQYF
>-|TRBV4-2|TRBJ2-7|-
TGTGCCAGCAGCCAACCTGGCTACGAGCAGTACTTC
CASSQPGYEQYF
>-|TRBV5-8|TRBJ2-7|-
TGTGCCAGCAGCTTCTATGCGACGGCTCCCCAGCAGTACTTC
CASSFYATAPQQYF
>-|TRBV6-2/TRBV6-3|TRBJ2-1|-
TGTGCCAGCAGTTACTTAGCAGGGACGTACAATGAGCAGTTCTTC
CASSYLAGTYNEQFF
>TRBD1|TRBV4-3|TRBJ1-1|-
TGCGCCAGCAGCCTCGGACAGGTCGGTGAAGCTTTCTTT
CASSLGQVGEAFF
>TRBD2|TRBV7-3|TRBJ2-6|many
TGTGCCAGCAGCTTAACGCGTCTAGCGGGAGACTCTGGGGCCAACGTCCTGACTTTC
CASSLTRLAGDSGANVLTF
>-|TRBV9|TRBJ1-1|few
TGTGCCAGCAGCGTCGGGGGCAGGGAATTGGATGAAGCTTTCTTT
CASSVGGRELDEAFF
>-|TRBV20-1|TRBJ2-3|-
TGCGGTGCTTGGAAGCGAGACCTCCCTACAGATACGCAGTATTTT
CGAWKRDLPTDTQYF
>-|TRBV18|TRBJ2-4|-
TGTGCCAGCTCACCAAACAGGGTAGCCAAAAACATTCAGTACTTC
CASSPNRVAKNIQYF
>-|TRBV5-1|TRBJ1-1|-
TGCGCCAGCAGCGAAACGGACGCTGAAGCTTTCTTT
CASSETDAEAFF
>-|TRBV3-1|TRBJ2-5|once
TGTGCCAGCAGCCAAGATCAGGCAGGGGAAGAGACCCAGTACTTC
CASSQDQAGEETQYF
>TRBD2|TRBV4-2|TRBJ2-5|-
TGTGCCAGCAGCCAAGTACCGACTAGCGAAGAGACCCAGTACTTC
CASSQVPTSEETQYF
>TRBD1|TRBV28|TRBJ2-3|few
TGTGCCAGCAGTTTAGACAGGGGTGGCCATACGCAGTATTTT
CASSLDRGGHTQYF
>-|TRBV6-1|TRBJ2-5|few
TGTGCCAGCAGTGAAGCGCGGGGACGGGAGACCCAGTACTTC
CASSEARGRETQYF
>-|TRBV10-3|TRBJ2-5|many
TGTGCCATCAGTGAGTCGCTCGTCCAAGAGACCCAGTACTTC
CAISESLVQETQYF
>-|TRBV10-3|TRBJ2-3|-
TGTGCCATCGGCGAAGAGAGAGGGACACCTCGCACAGATACGCAGTATTTT
CAIGEERGTPRTDTQYF
>-|TRBV21-1|TRBJ2-7|-
TGTGCCAGCAGTAGCGGACGTAAATACGAGCAGTACTTC
CASSSGRKYEQYF
>-|TRBV12-3/TRBV12-4|TRBJ2-5|-
TGTGCCAGCAGTCCATCCCGACGGGATGTGTACTTC
CASSPSRRDVYF
>-|TRBV7-2|TRBJ1-4|-
TGTGCCAGCAGCTTAGCCCGGGCTGGGACTAATGAAAAACTGTTTTTT
CASSLARAGTNEKLFF
>-|TRBV7-8|TRBJ2-1|-
TGTGCCAGCAGCCGCGGACGAACCAATGAGCAGTTCTTC
CASSRGRTNEQFF
>-|TRBV14|TRBJ2-1|many
TGTGCCAGCAGCCAAGGACCCTACAATGAGCAGTTCTTC
CASSQGPYNEQFF
>-|TRBV27|TRBJ1-4|-
TGTGCCAGCAGTTGGGACAATAATGAAAAACTGTTTTTT
CASSWDNNEKLFF